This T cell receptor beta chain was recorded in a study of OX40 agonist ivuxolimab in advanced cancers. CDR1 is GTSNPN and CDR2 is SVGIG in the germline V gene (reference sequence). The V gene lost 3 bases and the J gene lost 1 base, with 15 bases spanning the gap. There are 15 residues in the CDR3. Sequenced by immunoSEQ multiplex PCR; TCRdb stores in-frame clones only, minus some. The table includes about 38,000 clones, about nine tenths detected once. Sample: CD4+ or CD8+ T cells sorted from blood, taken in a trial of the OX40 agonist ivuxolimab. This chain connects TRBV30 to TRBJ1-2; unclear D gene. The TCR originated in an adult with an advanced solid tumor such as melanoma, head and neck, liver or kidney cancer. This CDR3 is CAWRGVGILNYGYTF. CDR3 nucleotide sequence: TGTGCCTGGAGGGGAGTCGGGATTCTTAACTATGGCTACACCTTC.